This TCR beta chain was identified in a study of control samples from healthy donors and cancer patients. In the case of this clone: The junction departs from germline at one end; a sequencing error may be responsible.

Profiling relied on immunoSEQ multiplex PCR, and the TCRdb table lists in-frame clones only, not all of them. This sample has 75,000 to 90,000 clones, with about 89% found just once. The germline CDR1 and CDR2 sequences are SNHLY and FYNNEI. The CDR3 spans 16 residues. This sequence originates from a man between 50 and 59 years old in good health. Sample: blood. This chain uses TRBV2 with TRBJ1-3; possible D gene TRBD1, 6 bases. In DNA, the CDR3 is TGTGCCAGCAGGGAAGAAGGACAGCCTAGGGGAAACACCATATATTTT. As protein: CASREEGQPRGNTIYF. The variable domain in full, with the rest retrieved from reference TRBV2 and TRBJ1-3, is EPEVTQTPSHQVTQMGQEVILRCVPISNHLYFYWYRQILGQKVEFLVSFYNNEISEKSEIFDDQFSVERPDGSNFTLKIRSTKLEDSAMYFCASREEGQPRGNTIYFGEGSWLTVV.